The 9 T cell receptor beta chains below come from one sample, sequenced in a study of neurological immune-mediated disorders. One entry per CDR3 protein, called by TCRdb with MiXCR from the 5' RACE reads. The table lists approximately 90,000 distinct CDR3 sequences, roughly 4% of them singletons. Sequencing input: PBMCs. Receptors originate from a woman between 18 and 29 years old with multiple sclerosis.

This clonotype was counted at least ten times. The CDR3 loop reads CASSRDGPANTDTQYF. In nucleotides, the CDR3 is TGTGCCAGCAGCCGAGACGGCCCCGCCAACACAGATACGCAGTATTTT. The chain has TRBV6-5 and TRBJ2-3; D uncertain. This CDR3 is built from 16 residues. The germline V gene has CDR1 MNHEY and CDR2 SVGAGI. V was cut by 6 bases and J by 2 bases, with 18 bases left in between.

The table lists this clonotype with many counts. The chain combines TRBV20-1 with TRBJ2-1; 11 nucleotides match TRBD2. The V gene end was trimmed by 6 bases and the J gene end by 5 bases; junction bases not matched to a gene: 6. Looked up from germline, CDR1 is DFQATT and CDR2 is SNEGSKA (reference sequence). This CDR3 spans 14 amino acids. The CDR3 loop reads CSARNSGGDNEQFF. In nucleotides, the CDR3 is TGCAGTGCGCGAAATAGCGGGGGGGACAATGAGCAGTTCTTC.

Many counts were recorded for this clonotype. The chain uses TRBV20-1 and TRBJ1-1; perhaps TRBD1 as D (6 bases). V shed 3 bases and J shed 2 bases, with 13 bases lying between them. This CDR3 has 14 residues. The germline gives CDR1 DFQATT, CDR2 SNEGSKA (reference sequence). CDR3 sequence reads: CSASQGTSNTEAFF. CDR3 in DNA: TGCAGTGCTAGTCAAGGGACAAGTAACACTGAAGCTTTCTTT.

This clonotype has at least ten counts. The chain carries TRBV5-1 and TRBJ1-1; D is ambiguous. Germline values: CDR1 SGHRS, CDR2 YFSETQ. V was trimmed by 0 bases and J by 7 bases, leaving 7 bases between them. The CDR3 sequence is 12 residues long. In nucleotides, the CDR3 is TGCGCCAGCAGCTTGGATGAGGGTGAAGCTTTCTTT. Translation: CASSLDEGEAFF.

This clonotype has a count of ten or more. The gene calls are TRBV7-6 and TRBJ1-2, with a possible D match to TRBD1 (5 bases). The CDR3 consists of 14 residues. Trimming pared 1 base from V and 6 bases from J, leaving 12 bases between. Germline V CDR1 and CDR2: SGHVS, FNYEAQ. The CDR3 here is CASSLGQSVDGYTF. The CDR3 DNA sequence: TGTGCCAGCAGCTTAGGACAGTCTGTGGATGGCTACACCTTC.

This clonotype was detected many times. The chain is built from TRBV25-1 and TRBJ2-7; D gene unclear. Germline-derived CDR1 and CDR2 are MGHDK and SYGVNS. V lost 8 bases to trimming and J lost 4 bases, with 15 bases between them. CDR3 length equals 13 residues. CDR3 residues: CASRSQTSYEQYF. The CDR3 DNA reads TGTGCCAGCCGGTCGCAGACCTCTTACGAGCAGTACTTC.

This clonotype was recorded at least ten times. This chain links TRBV7-9 with TRBJ2-1; D possibly corresponds to TRBD2 (6 bases). The CDR3 has 13 residues. The germline V and J ends were trimmed by 6 bases and 6 bases, with 12 bases remaining between them. The V gene's germline CDR1 is SEHNR and CDR2 FQNEAQ (reference sequence). The CDR3 sequence is CASSLTRINEQFF. Here the CDR3 DNA reads TGTGCCAGCAGTCTGACTAGAATCAATGAGCAGTTCTTC.

This clonotype showed up many times. The chain uses TRBV5-1 and TRBJ2-7; D is unresolved. The germline V gene has CDR1 SGHRS and CDR2 YFSETQ. The CDR3 is 14 residues long. V lost 2 bases and J 0 bases, leaving 9 bases between the germline ends. The CDR3 DNA reads as TGCGCCAGCAGCTTCCCGTCCCACTCCTACGAGCAGTACTTC. It codes for CASSFPSHSYEQYF.

This clonotype was counted at least ten times. Here the CDR3 DNA reads TGTGCCAGCAGCGACCATGCCCCCAGGTACCAAGAGACCCAGTACTTC. Translated: CASSDHAPRYQETQYF. The genes are TRBV7-6 and TRBJ2-5; D is uncertain. Germline values: CDR1 SGHVS, CDR2 FNYEAQ. The length of the CDR3 is 16 residues. The V end was cut by 5 bases, the J end by 0 bases, with 16 bases between.